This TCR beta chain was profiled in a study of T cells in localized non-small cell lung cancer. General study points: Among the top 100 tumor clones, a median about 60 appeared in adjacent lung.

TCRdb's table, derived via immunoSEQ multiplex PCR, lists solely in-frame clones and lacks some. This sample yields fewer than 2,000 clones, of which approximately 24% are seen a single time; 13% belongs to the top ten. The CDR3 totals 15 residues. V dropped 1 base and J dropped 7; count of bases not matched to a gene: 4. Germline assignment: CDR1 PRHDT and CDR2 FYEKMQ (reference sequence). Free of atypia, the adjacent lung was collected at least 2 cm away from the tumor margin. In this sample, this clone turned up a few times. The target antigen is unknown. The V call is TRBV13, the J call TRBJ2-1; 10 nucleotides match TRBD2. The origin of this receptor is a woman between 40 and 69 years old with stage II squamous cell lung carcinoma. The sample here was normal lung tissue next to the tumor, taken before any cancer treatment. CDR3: CASSLALAGVNEQFF. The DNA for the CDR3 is TGTGCCAGCAGCTTAGCTCTAGCGGGAGTAAATGAGCAGTTCTTC.